This record covers a single T cell receptor beta chain. Its target is unknown. TCRdb re-analysed the reads in MiXCR, keeping a single row per CDR3 protein. The sample consists of around 450,000 distinct CDR3 sequences, about 10% of them appearing once. The data originate from a study of T cell repertoires in cytomegalovirus infection. Overall study context: CMV infection and matching HLA type were both indicated by public TCR beta signatures. Study outcomes and limitations: Predominance within the ex vivo response was attributable to HLA-C-restricted CMV-specific TCR beta clonotypes.

The CDR3 is 16 residues long. The germline V gene has CDR1 DFQATT and CDR2 SNEGSKA (reference sequence). The germline V and J ends were trimmed by 0 bases and 7 bases, with 16 bases remaining between them. Sequenced input: PBMCs. The clonotype was recovered from a human donor in good health (CMV status not recorded). Some clones in this sample may be carry-over from other donors' samples. The chain couples TRBV20-1 to TRBJ1-6; D perhaps matches TRBD1 (6 bases). The chain's CDR3 is CSARDYPAGANSPLHF. The CDR3 DNA is TGCAGTGCTAGAGATTATCCGGCAGGGGCGAATTCACCCCTCCACTTT.